A single sample is the source of the 27 T cell receptor beta chains below, sequenced in a study of regulatory T cells in long-lasting Graves disease. With iRepertoire HTBI primers and Arm-PCR of CDR3 regions, TCR beta libraries were built. TCRdb reprocessed the multiplex PCR reads via MiXCR and lists one record per CDR3 protein. The sample yields approximately 540,000 distinct CDR3 sequences, 12% seen once. Time point given: newly diagnosed GD, antithyroid drugs for less than 3 months. Isolated PBMC RNA provided the starting material for the TCR library. Separately, the same data were catalogued under a study of T cells in Graves' hyperthyroidism and ophthalmopathy.

The starting material was peripheral blood mononuclear cells (PBMCs), obtained at new diagnosis, from a patient treated with antithyroid drugs. The receptors come from a woman aged 30 to 39 with Graves disease.

This chain uses TRBV5-1 with TRBJ2-2, with a tentative D call TRBD1 (5 bases). Germline CDR1 reads SGHRS; CDR2 reads YFSETQ. CDR3 length: 14 amino acids. Deletions cut 4 bases from V and 1 base from J, with 8 bases between. The DNA for the CDR3 is TGCGCCAGCAGCGCTGACAGGAACACCGGGGAGCTGTTTTTT. As protein: CASSADRNTGELFF.

This clonotype was seen at least ten times. The chain's CDR3 is CASSPLVGDSPLHF. CDR3 bases: TGTGCCAGCAGCCCTTTAGTAGGGGACTCACCCCTCCACTTT. V and J are TRBV7-8 and TRBJ1-6; the D gene is possibly TRBD1 (5 bases). The CDR3 extends over 14 amino acids. Germline assignment: CDR1 SGHVS and CDR2 FQNEAQ. V lost 5 bases to trimming and J lost 10 bases, with 15 bases between them.

V gene TRBV5-1 combines with J gene TRBJ2-7; 7 bases agree with TRBD1. CDR1 is SGHRS and CDR2 is YFSETQ in the germline V gene. J was trimmed by 3 bases and V by 5 bases; bases with no gene match: 11. This CDR3 has 15 amino acids. Here the CDR3 DNA reads TGCGCCAGCAGTTTTGACGGGACAGTCGACTACGAGCAGTACTTC. It specifies CASSFDGTVDYEQYF. The variable domain in full, with the rest retrieved from reference TRBV5-1 and TRBJ2-7, is KAGVTQTPRYLIKTRGQQVTLSCSPISGHRSVSWYQQTPGQGLQFLFEYFSETQRNKGNFPGRFSGRQFSNSRSEMNVSTLELGDSALYLCASSFDGTVDYEQYFGPGTRLTVT.

This clonotype appeared many times. The chain couples TRBV24-1 to TRBJ1-1, with D unresolved. With 7 bases removed from V and 3 bases from J, the gap between germline ends came to 11 bases. The germline V gene has CDR1 KGHDR and CDR2 SFDVKD. The CDR3 is 13 amino acids. The CDR3 DNA reads as TGTGCCACCAGCCGTCCCGGATACACTGAAGCTTTCTTT. It yields the protein CATSRPGYTEAFF.

This clonotype occurred many times. The J gene is TRBJ2-7, the V gene TRBV5-6; a possible D gene is TRBD1 (5 bases). V was trimmed by 1 base and J by 2 bases, leaving 10 bases between them. CDR3 length: 14 residues. CDR1 SGHDT and CDR2 YYEEEE come from the germline V gene. The CDR3 loop reads CASSLLQDTYEQYF. The DNA for the CDR3 is TGTGCCAGCAGCTTGTTGCAGGACACCTACGAGCAGTACTTC.

This clonotype was counted a few times. The chain has TRBV20-1 and TRBJ1-5; D gene ambiguous. This CDR3 is 13 amino acids long. V gave up 1 base and J gave up 9 bases, with 13 bases separating them. Germline V gene lookup returns CDR1 DFQATT and CDR2 SNEGSKA (reference sequence). The chain's CDR3 is CSARGRSIGPQHF. CDR3 DNA sequence: TGCAGTGCTAGAGGACGGTCCATCGGGCCCCAGCATTTT.

With respect to this clonotype: A much larger clone differs by one base, so this may be a read error. This rearrangement joins TRBV28 to TRBJ2-7; D perhaps matches TRBD2 (5 bases). In germline, CDR1 is MDHEN, CDR2 SYDVKM. The CDR3 runs to 13 residues. In DNA, the CDR3 is TGTGCCACCACGGGGTTACCCTCGTACGAGCAGTGCTTC. Protein: CATTGLPSYEQCF.

This clonotype was seen ten or more times. V gene TRBV30 combines with J gene TRBJ2-1, with D hard to call. V lost 0 bases and J 0 bases, leaving 3 bases between the germline ends. The CDR3 runs to 13 residues. Per germline, CDR1 GTSNPN and CDR2 SVGIG (reference sequence). The CDR3 nucleotides read TGTGCCTGGAGTGTCGTCTCCTACAATGAGCAGTTCTTC. Its protein product is CAWSVVSYNEQFF.

This clonotype was recorded at least ten times. The chain recombines TRBV2 with TRBJ2-1, with D possibly being TRBD1 (5 bases). Per germline, CDR1 SNHLY and CDR2 FYNNEI. Trimming took 3 bases from V and 0 from J, leaving 9 bases between them. The CDR3 contains 15 residues. The CDR3 coding sequence is TGTGCCAGCAGTGAGGACACCAGCTCCTACAATGAGCAGTTCTTC. Its translation: CASSEDTSSYNEQFF.

This clonotype was seen ten or more times. This chain joins TRBV9 and TRBJ2-7; 13 bases are shared with TRBD2. Per germline, CDR1 SGDLS and CDR2 YYNGEE. Germline trimming cut 4 bases from V and 5 bases from J; bases unmatched to any gene: 9. This CDR3 is 16 amino acids long. The CDR3 region is CASSPGLAGAHNEQYF. The CDR3 coding sequence is TGTGCCAGCAGCCCCGGACTAGCGGGAGCTCACAACGAGCAGTACTTC.

This clonotype showed up just a few times. V usage is TRBV9 and J usage is TRBJ1-5, with 7 bases matching TRBD1. With 0 bases clipped from V and 6 bases from J, the junction kept 3 bases outside the gene matches. The CDR3 has 14 residues. CDR1 is SGDLS, CDR2 YYNGEE, per germline. As DNA, the CDR3 is TGTGCCAGCAGCGTAGAGGGGGCCGGTCAGCCCCAGCATTTT. Protein product: CASSVEGAGQPQHF.

This clonotype has a handful of counts. The V call is TRBV4-3, the J call TRBJ2-3; D is uncertain. Trimming took off 0 bases at V and 2 bases at J, with 6 bases between the two ends. The CDR3 contains 14 residues. CDR1 and CDR2 (germline): LGHNA, YSLEER. CDR3 in amino acids: CASSQEKATDTQYF. In DNA form, the CDR3 reads TGCGCCAGCAGCCAAGAAAAGGCCACAGATACGCAGTATTTT.

This clonotype was detected many times. The chain employs TRBV15 and TRBJ2-5; either TRBD1 or TRBD2 may supply D (5 bases each). Trimming left V 5 bases short and J 5 bases short, with 18 bases between. CDR3 length: 15 amino acids. The germline gives CDR1 LNHNV, CDR2 YYDKDF (reference sequence). The CDR3 coding sequence is TGTGCCACCAGCGACGCCCGGGGCATTGGGGAGACCCAGTACTTC. Translating it yields CATSDARGIGETQYF.

This clonotype was counted at least ten times. The chain couples TRBV12-3 or TRBV12-4 to TRBJ1-1; TRBD1 aligns across 10 bases. The CDR3 totals 20 residues. After removal of 6 bases from V and 1 base from J, the junction contained 20 bases not matched to a gene. CDR3 in amino acids: CASRSIGTGARRGRNTEAFF. The CDR3 coding sequence is TGTGCCAGCAGGTCAATCGGGACAGGGGCGCGAAGAGGAAGGAACACTGAAGCTTTCTTT.

Turning to this clonotype: This clone may be a read error of a much larger clone one base away. The chain uses TRBV30 and TRBJ2-7; D is possibly TRBD2 (5 bases). CDR1 GTSNPN and CDR2 SVGIG come from the germline V gene (reference sequence). This CDR3 has 11 amino acids. V was shortened by 2 bases and J by 4 bases, with 6 bases between the two germline ends. CDR3 bases: TGTGCCTGGAGTCGAGGGTACGAGCAGTACTTC. This sequence encodes CAWSRGYEQYF.

This clonotype was recorded at least ten times. V gene TRBV19 combines with J gene TRBJ1-3, with D unresolved. The CDR3 sequence is 19 residues long. V lost 3 bases and J 0 bases, leaving 21 bases between the germline ends. CDR1 is LNHDA and CDR2 is SQIVND in the germline V gene (reference sequence). CDR3 residues: CASSILSFGPEGSGNTIYF. The CDR3 DNA sequence: TGTGCCAGTAGTATTCTATCCTTCGGGCCTGAGGGCTCTGGAAACACCATATATTTT.

This clonotype has a count of ten or more. The rearrangement uses TRBV20-1 and TRBJ1-3; 8 bases fit TRBD1. The CDR3 runs to 15 residues. In germline, CDR1 is DFQATT, CDR2 SNEGSKA (reference sequence). V shed 5 bases and J 2 bases; nucleotides not matched to a gene: 8. CDR3 amino acids: CSARTGTGAGNTIYF. CDR3 DNA: TGCAGTGCTCGGACCGGGACAGGAGCTGGAAACACCATATATTTT.

The chain is built from TRBV3-1 and TRBJ1-2; D is perhaps TRBD1 (5 bases). V lost 2 bases and J 5 bases, leaving 9 bases between the germline ends. Germline V gene lookup returns CDR1 LGHDT and CDR2 YNNKEL (reference sequence). This CDR3 has 13 amino acids. The CDR3 DNA follows: TGTGCCAGCAGCCAACCCCAGGGATATGGCTACACCTTC. Translated: CASSQPQGYGYTF.

The table lists this clonotype with a count of one. This may come from a read error, since a much larger clone is one base off. The chain combines TRBV20-1 with TRBJ1-1; D remains unclear. Trimming cost V 6 bases and J 1 base, with 12 bases left between them. Germline CDR1 reads DFQATT; CDR2 reads SNEGSKA (reference sequence). This CDR3 comprises 13 residues. The CDR3 spells CSASLTANTEAFF. As DNA, the CDR3 is TGCAGTGCCTCGCTGACGGCGAACACTGAAGCTTTCTTT.

This clonotype was seen more than once but under ten times. The chain combines TRBV19 with TRBJ1-5, with D unresolved. V lost 3 bases and J 0 bases, leaving 18 bases between the germline ends. Germline assignment: CDR1 LNHDA and CDR2 SQIVND (reference sequence). The CDR3 consists of 18 residues. CDR3 sequence: CASSISSATIYSNQPQHF. The DNA for the CDR3 is TGTGCCAGTAGTATTTCTTCGGCCACCATCTATAGCAATCAGCCCCAGCATTTT.

This clonotype showed up many times. V and J are TRBV24-1 and TRBJ2-3; D might be TRBD2 (6 bases). This CDR3 has 16 residues. The V and J ends lost 0 bases and 6 bases respectively, with 15 bases between them. Germline V gene sequence: CDR1 KGHDR, CDR2 SFDVKD. Here the CDR3 DNA reads TGTGCCACCAGTGATTTGGGAGGAGGGCCGAGGGATACGCAGTATTTT. Translated: CATSDLGGGPRDTQYF.

Only a few counts were recorded for this clonotype. The J gene is TRBJ1-2, the V gene TRBV15; 7 positions agree with TRBD1. Germline V lookup: CDR1 LNHNV, CDR2 YYDKDF (reference sequence). This CDR3 comprises 15 residues. The V gene end was trimmed by 0 bases and the J gene end by 7 bases; junction bases not matched to a gene: 8. The CDR3 DNA sequence: TGTGCCACCAGCAGAGAGCACGACAGGGTCCTTGGCTACACCTTC. As protein: CATSREHDRVLGYTF.

In its sample, this clonotype was seen many times. The chain couples TRBV2 to TRBJ2-3, with 9 bases identical to TRBD1. Trimming removed 9 bases from V and 4 bases from J; junction bases left unmatched: 11. In germline, CDR1 is SNHLY, CDR2 FYNNEI. This CDR3 region has 15 residues. CDR3 in DNA: TGTGCCAGGTTTGGGACAGGGATGTCCTCAGATACGCAGTATTTT. The encoded protein is CARFGTGMSSDTQYF.

V and J are TRBV11-2 and TRBJ2-3; maybe TRBD2 (5 bases). This CDR3 has 17 residues. Germline CDR1 and CDR2: SGHAT and FQNNGV. Trimming stripped 3 bases from V and 3 bases from J, with 19 bases between. The CDR3 reads CASSFTGKLRGTDTQYF. The CDR3 nucleotides read TGTGCCAGCAGCTTTACCGGTAAACTTAGAGGGACAGATACGCAGTATTTT.

This clonotype was counted many times. The chain couples TRBV2 to TRBJ2-7; TRBD2 is a possible D gene (6 bases). Looked up from germline, CDR1 is SNHLY and CDR2 is FYNNEI. The CDR3 runs to 14 residues. V lost 7 bases to trimming and J lost 5 bases, with 18 bases between them. CDR3 bases: TGTGCCAGCAATCCCACTAGCTGGTACAACGAGCAGTACTTC. Translation gives CASNPTSWYNEQYF.

This clonotype was detected ten times or more. The chain is built from TRBV2 and TRBJ2-5; 11 bases match TRBD2. With 0 bases clipped from V and 6 bases from J, the junction kept 3 bases outside the gene matches. Germline V gene data show CDR1 as SNHLY and CDR2 as FYNNEI. This CDR3 has 15 amino acids. The CDR3 loop reads CASSEASGRAKTQYF. CDR3 DNA sequence: TGTGCCAGCAGTGAAGCTAGCGGGAGGGCGAAGACCCAGTACTTC.

This clonotype occurred many times. The genes are TRBV5-1 and TRBJ2-1; D ambiguous. The V and J ends lost 0 bases and 4 bases respectively, with 8 bases between them. CDR3 size: 14 residues. Germline V gene lookup returns CDR1 SGHRS and CDR2 YFSETQ. CDR3: CASSLGASYNEQFF. The DNA of the CDR3 is TGCGCCAGCAGCTTGGGAGCTAGTTACAATGAGCAGTTCTTC.